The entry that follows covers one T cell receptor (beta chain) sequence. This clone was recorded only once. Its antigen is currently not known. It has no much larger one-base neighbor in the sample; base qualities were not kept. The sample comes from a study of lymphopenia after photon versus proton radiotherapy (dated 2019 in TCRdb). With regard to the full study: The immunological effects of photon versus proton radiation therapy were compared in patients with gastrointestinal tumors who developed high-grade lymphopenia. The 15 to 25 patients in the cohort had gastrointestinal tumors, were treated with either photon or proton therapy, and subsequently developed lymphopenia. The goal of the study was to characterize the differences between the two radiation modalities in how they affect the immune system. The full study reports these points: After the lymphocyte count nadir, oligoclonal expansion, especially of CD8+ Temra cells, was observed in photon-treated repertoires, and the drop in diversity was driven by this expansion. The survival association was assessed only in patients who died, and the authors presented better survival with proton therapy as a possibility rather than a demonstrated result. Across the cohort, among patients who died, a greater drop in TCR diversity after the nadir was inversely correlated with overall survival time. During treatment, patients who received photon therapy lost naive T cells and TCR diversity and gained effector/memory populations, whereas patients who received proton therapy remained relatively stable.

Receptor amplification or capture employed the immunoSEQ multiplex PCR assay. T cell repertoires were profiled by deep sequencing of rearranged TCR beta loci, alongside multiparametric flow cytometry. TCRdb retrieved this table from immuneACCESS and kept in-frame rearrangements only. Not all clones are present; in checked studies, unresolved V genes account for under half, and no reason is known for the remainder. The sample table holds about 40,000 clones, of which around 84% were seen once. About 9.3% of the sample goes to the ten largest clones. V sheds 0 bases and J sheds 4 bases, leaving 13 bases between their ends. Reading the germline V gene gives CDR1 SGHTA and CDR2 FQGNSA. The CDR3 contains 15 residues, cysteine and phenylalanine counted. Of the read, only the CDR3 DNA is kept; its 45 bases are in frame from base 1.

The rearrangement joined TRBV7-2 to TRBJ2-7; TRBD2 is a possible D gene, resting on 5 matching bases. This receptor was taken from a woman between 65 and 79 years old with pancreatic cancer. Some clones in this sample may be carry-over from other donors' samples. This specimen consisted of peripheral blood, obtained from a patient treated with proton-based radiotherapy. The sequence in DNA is TGTGCCAGCAGCTTAGCGGGAGTAGCCGATTACGAGCAGTACTTC. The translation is CASSLAGVADYEQYF. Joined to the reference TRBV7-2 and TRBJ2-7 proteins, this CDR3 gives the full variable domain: GAGVSQSPSNKVTEKGKDVELRCDPISGHTALYWYRQSLGQGLEFLIYFQGNSAPDKSGLPSDRFSAERTGGSVSTLTIQRTQQEDSAVYLCASSLAGVADYEQYFGPGTRLTVT.